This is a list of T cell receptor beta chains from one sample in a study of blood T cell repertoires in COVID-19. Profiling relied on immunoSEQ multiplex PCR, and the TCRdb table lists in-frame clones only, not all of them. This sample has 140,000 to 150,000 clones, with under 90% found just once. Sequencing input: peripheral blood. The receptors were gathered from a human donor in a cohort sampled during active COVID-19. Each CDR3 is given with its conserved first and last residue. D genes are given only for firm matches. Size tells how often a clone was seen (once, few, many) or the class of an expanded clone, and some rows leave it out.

cdr3_nt: TGTGCCAGCTCACCTCAGGGGCCTGGCTCACCCCTCCACTTT
cdr3_aa: CASSPQGPGSPLHF
clone_size: .
d_call: .
j_call: TRBJ1-6
cdr3_length: 14
v_call: TRBV18

cdr3_nt: TGCGCCAGCAGCATAGGGACTCCGATGGACACGCAGTATTTT
cdr3_aa: CASSIGTPMDTQYF
clone_size: .
d_call: .
j_call: TRBJ2-3
cdr3_length: 14
v_call: TRBV5-1

cdr3_nt: TGTGCCAGCAGTTTAGGAGCGGGAGGGGATACGCAGTATTTT
cdr3_aa: CASSLGAGGDTQYF
clone_size: .
d_call: TRBD2
j_call: TRBJ2-3
cdr3_length: 14
v_call: TRBV28

cdr3_nt: TGTGCCAGCAGTTTGAGTAGGACAGCGAACACTGAAGCTTTCTTT
cdr3_aa: CASSLSRTANTEAFF
clone_size: .
d_call: .
j_call: TRBJ1-1
cdr3_length: 15
v_call: TRBV27

cdr3_nt: TGTGCCAGCAGCTCATCCCGGGGCAGGACAGGGACCTACGAGCAGTACTTC
cdr3_aa: CASSSSRGRTGTYEQYF
clone_size: .
d_call: TRBD1
j_call: TRBJ2-7
cdr3_length: 17
v_call: TRBV9

cdr3_nt: TGTGCCAGTAGTATAAGCAATTTCGATGAGCAGTTCTTC
cdr3_aa: CASSISNFDEQFF
clone_size: .
d_call: .
j_call: TRBJ2-1
cdr3_length: 13
v_call: TRBV19

cdr3_nt: TGTGCCAGCAGTTTATCGTACTACGAGCAGTACTTC
cdr3_aa: CASSLSYYEQYF
clone_size: .
d_call: .
j_call: TRBJ2-7
cdr3_length: 12
v_call: TRBV28

cdr3_nt: TGCGCCAGCAGCTTGGGGACTCCTAGCACAGATACGCAGTATTTT
cdr3_aa: CASSLGTPSTDTQYF
clone_size: few
d_call: .
j_call: TRBJ2-3
cdr3_length: 15
v_call: TRBV5-1

cdr3_nt: TGTGCCAGTAGTACGACAGGCGGCGCCGGGGAGCTGTTTTTT
cdr3_aa: CASSTTGGAGELFF
clone_size: .
d_call: .
j_call: TRBJ2-2
cdr3_length: 14
v_call: TRBV19

cdr3_nt: TGTGCCAGCAAGTCCCGGGACATGTACGAGCAGTACTTC
cdr3_aa: CASKSRDMYEQYF
clone_size: .
d_call: .
j_call: TRBJ2-7
cdr3_length: 13
v_call: TRBV13

cdr3_nt: TGTGCCAGCAGTCCACTCACACAGGACCCCTTGACCCAGTACTTC
cdr3_aa: CASSPLTQDPLTQYF
clone_size: .
d_call: .
j_call: TRBJ2-5
cdr3_length: 15
v_call: TRBV27

cdr3_nt: TGTGCCAGCAGCGTAGGGCAGTCTGGGGCCAACGTCCTGACTTTC
cdr3_aa: CASSVGQSGANVLTF
clone_size: medium-sized
d_call: .
j_call: TRBJ2-6
cdr3_length: 15
v_call: TRBV9

cdr3_nt: TGTGCCAGCAGGCGCGGGACAGGGGGCCTCTACGAGCAGTACTTC
cdr3_aa: CASRRGTGGLYEQYF
clone_size: .
d_call: TRBD1
j_call: TRBJ2-7
cdr3_length: 15
v_call: TRBV2

cdr3_nt: TGTGCCAGCAGTTTAAGCGAGTTAGTCGGGGAGCTGTTTTTT
cdr3_aa: CASSLSELVGELFF
clone_size: .
d_call: .
j_call: TRBJ2-2
cdr3_length: 14
v_call: TRBV28

cdr3_nt: TGTGCCAGCAGTTCCTGGACAGGTTCGGGACCTGAAGCTTTCTTT
cdr3_aa: CASSSWTGSGPEAFF
clone_size: few
d_call: TRBD1
j_call: TRBJ1-1
cdr3_length: 15
v_call: TRBV28